These T cell receptor beta chains were read from a single sample in a study of CXCR3-negative and CXCR3-positive naive CD8 T cells. TCRdb reprocessed the 5' RACE reads, keeping one entry per CDR3 protein, no DNA. The specimen's table records 130,000 to 150,000 distinct CDR3 sequences. The sequencing sample was made of naive CXCR3+ CD8+ T cells from blood. All receptors derive from a human donor in good health. Some clones in this sample may be carry-over from other donors' samples. CDR3s include the opening cysteine and the closing phenylalanine or tryptophan.

v_call	j_call	cdr3_aa
TRBV30	TRBJ1-1	CATATGGNTEAFF
TRBV2	TRBJ2-5	CASSEALGGWQETQYF
TRBV28	TRBJ1-1	CASSSRGGAWVNTEAFF
TRBV29-1	TRBJ2-1	CSFKREGEQFF
TRBV15	TRBJ2-7	CATSRADEQYF
TRBV7-9	TRBJ2-1	CASGSGGYNEQFF
TRBV5-1	TRBJ2-3	CASSLEGSGTQYF
TRBV15	TRBJ2-2	CATSSRGFGTGELFF
TRBV5-1	TRBJ2-7	CASSQGLAGPYEQYF
TRBV7-3	TRBJ2-5	CASSFNPGTTETQYF
TRBV5-6	TRBJ2-4	CASSSVSVQNIQYF
TRBV7-6	TRBJ2-7	CASSDGQGGRQYF
TRBV12-3/TRBV12-4	TRBJ2-3	CASSFWLFGGDTQYF
TRBV5-1	TRBJ2-7	CASGLAGGYEQYF
TRBV29-1	TRBJ2-7	CSAYQPSESYEQYF
TRBV29-1	TRBJ2-2	CSVWGGPGELFF
TRBV20-1	TRBJ2-7	CSARDLEGPLNEQYF
TRBV2	TRBJ1-2	CASSEVSADRYGYTF
TRBV7-9	TRBJ2-1	CASSSRFHPYNEQFF
TRBV3-1	TRBJ2-1	CASSQLAGSSYNEQFF
TRBV29-1	TRBJ2-1	CSVFPGGSEQFF
TRBV9	TRBJ2-7	CASSVDPGTGSYEQYF
TRBV6-4	TRBJ2-1	CASSDSGGYNEQFF
TRBV7-3	TRBJ2-2	CASSLMAGMTTGELFF
TRBV4-1	TRBJ1-1	CASSSAGTLNTEAFF
TRBV13	TRBJ1-1	CASSFYTRTEAFF
TRBV9	TRBJ2-2	CASSVVDGSISGELFF
TRBV29-1	TRBJ1-2	CSVGHGDGYTF
TRBV3-1	TRBJ2-3	CASSLRLAGPSTDTQYF
TRBV7-9	TRBJ2-1	CASSQTESYNEQFF
TRBV10-3	TRBJ2-7	CAISDPGGDYEQYF
TRBV7-9	TRBJ2-5	CASSLFGGEETQYF
TRBV28	TRBJ2-7	CASSLNRDEQYF
TRBV29-1	TRBJ2-3	CSVWYSDPTDTQYF
TRBV7-8	TRBJ2-1	CASSFYFSGQSTYNEQFF
TRBV12-3/TRBV12-4	TRBJ2-1	CASQAGEYDEQFF
TRBV27	TRBJ2-3	CASTPMWGQGSDTQYF
TRBV29-1	TRBJ2-3	CSVDGLAGGAGTTDTQYF
TRBV29-1	TRBJ2-1	CSVRAGGLNNEQFF
TRBV7-6	TRBJ2-5	CASSPEGNLQYF
TRBV20-1	TRBJ2-1	CSFLSGSSYNEQFF
TRBV25-1	TRBJ2-3	CASSEVLGEDTQYF
TRBV7-3	TRBJ2-2	CASSNSGTGGTGELFF
TRBV2	TRBJ2-7	CASRIWTGDEQYF
TRBV7-6	TRBJ2-3	CASSVGQGYLVNTQYF
TRBV29-1	TRBJ2-1	CSVVGLAGYNEQFF
TRBV7-2	TRBJ2-7	CASSSDRGEQYF
TRBV6-5	TRBJ2-1	CASSYMALDEQFF
TRBV20-1	TRBJ2-2	CSARDTQGATGELFF
TRBV12-3/TRBV12-4	TRBJ2-1	CASSLWGSLAYNEQFF
TRBV19	TRBJ2-1	CASSISDEQFF
TRBV7-9	TRBJ1-1	CASSWGDAEAFF
TRBV2	TRBJ2-3	CASSDLPPGRSTDTQYF
TRBV29-1	TRBJ2-2	CSVWSDTGELFF
TRBV20-1	TRBJ2-1	CSAMDPQGAGGRATEQFF
TRBV29-1	TRBJ2-1	CSVEALLARNEQFF
TRBV15	TRBJ2-7	CATSRDSPISGGYEQYF
TRBV7-6	TRBJ2-1	CASSLAPSLAGATSNEQFF
TRBV9	TRBJ2-3	CASSVEGNTDTQYF